This TCR beta chain was identified in a study of blood T cell repertoires in COVID-19. Across the whole study: The study drew acute and convalescent COVID-19 samples from the United States, Italy and Spain. T cells, B-cell-depleted T cells, or PBMCs provided the cDNA or gDNA that served as material.

The data were produced by immunoSEQ multiplex PCR, yet TCRdb's version contains in-frame clones alone and is incomplete. The table records approximately 74,000 clones, roughly 90% of them present only once. The CDR3 consists of 13 residues. The germline gives CDR1 SGHAT, CDR2 FQNNGV. The V gene end was trimmed by 4 bases and the J gene end by 8 bases; junction bases not matched to a gene: 6. The gene calls are TRBV11-2 and TRBJ1-2; 8 bases are shared with TRBD1. This clonotype was obtained from a woman aged 55-75 years with active COVID-19. The sample comprised peripheral blood. In DNA form, the CDR3 reads TGTGCCAGCAGCTCCGGACAGGGAGGCGGCTACACCTTC. Amino acid sequence: CASSSGQGGGYTF. Supplemented by reference TRBV11-2 and TRBJ1-2, the full variable domain reads EAGVAQSPRYKIIEKRQSVAFWCNPISGHATLYWYQQILGQGPKLLIQFQNNGVVDDSQLPKDRFSAERLKGVDSTLKIQPAKLEDSAVYLCASSSGQGGGYTFGSGTRLTVV.